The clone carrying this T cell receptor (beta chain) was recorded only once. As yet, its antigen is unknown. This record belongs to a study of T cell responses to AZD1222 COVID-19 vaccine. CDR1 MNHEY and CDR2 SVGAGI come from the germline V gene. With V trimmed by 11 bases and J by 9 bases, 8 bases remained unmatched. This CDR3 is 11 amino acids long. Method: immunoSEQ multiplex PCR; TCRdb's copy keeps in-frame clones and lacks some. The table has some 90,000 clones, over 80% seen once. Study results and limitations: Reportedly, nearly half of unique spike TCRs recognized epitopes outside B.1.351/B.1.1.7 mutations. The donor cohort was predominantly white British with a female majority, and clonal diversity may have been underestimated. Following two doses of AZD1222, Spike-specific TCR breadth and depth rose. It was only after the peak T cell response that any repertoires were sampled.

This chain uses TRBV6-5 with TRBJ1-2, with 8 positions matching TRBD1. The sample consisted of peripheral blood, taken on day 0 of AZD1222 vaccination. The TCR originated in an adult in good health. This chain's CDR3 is CASGRGQSYTF. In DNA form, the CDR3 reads TGTGCCTCTGGCAGGGGGCAAAGCTACACCTTC.